Shown below are 21 T cell receptor beta chains from a single sample sequenced in a study of T cells in localized non-small cell lung cancer. TCRdb keeps only in-frame clones here, not all; method: immunoSEQ multiplex PCR. The sample holds around 130,000 clones, roughly 90% seen once. The sample was peripheral blood, taken before any cancer treatment. The receptors were gathered from a female donor older than 55 with stage I lung adenocarcinoma.

The chain recombines TRBV19 with TRBJ1-5, with TRBD1 as a possible D gene (5 bases). The germline V gene has CDR1 LNHDA and CDR2 SQIVND (reference sequence). V lost 6 bases to trimming and J lost 0 bases, with 12 bases between them. The CDR3 covers 15 residues. The CDR3 is CASRDGGNSNQPQHF. In nucleotides, the CDR3 is TGTGCCAGTAGGGACGGGGGGAATAGCAATCAGCCCCAGCATTTT. Together with reference TRBV19 and TRBJ1-5, the CDR3 gives the full variable domain: DGGITQSPKYLFRKEGQNVTLSCEQNLNHDAMYWYRQDPGQGLRLIYYSQIVNDFQKGDIAEGYSVSREKKESFPLTVTSAQKNPTAFYLCASRDGGNSNQPQHFGDGTRLSIL.

J is TRBJ2-1 and V is TRBV19; D not resolved. Looked up from germline, CDR1 is LNHDA and CDR2 is SQIVND (reference sequence). This CDR3 has 15 residues. V lost 3 bases to trimming and J lost 2 bases, with 11 bases between them. For the CDR3, the DNA is TGTGCCAGTAGTATTGACGGGCTAACCTACAATGAGCAGTTCTTC. It codes for CASSIDGLTYNEQFF.

The chain carries TRBV9 and TRBJ2-7; 7 bases are a match to TRBD2. V was clipped by 5 bases and J by 3 bases; unmatched bases: 14. The CDR3 totals 16 residues. Germline CDR1 reads SGDLS; CDR2 reads YYNGEE. The chain's CDR3 is CASSRTVGRGGYEQYF. The CDR3 DNA reads as TGTGCCAGCAGTAGGACGGTGGGGAGGGGAGGCTACGAGCAGTACTTC.

V gene TRBV5-1 combines with J gene TRBJ2-7, with TRBD1 matching over 9 bases. There are 17 residues in the CDR3. Germline V gene data show CDR1 as SGHRS and CDR2 as YFSETQ. Trimming cost V 0 bases and J 1 base; bases outside gene matches: 8. The CDR3 spells CASSLGGIGTGSYEQYF. The CDR3, as DNA: TGCGCCAGCAGCTTGGGGGGTATCGGGACAGGGTCCTACGAGCAGTACTTC.

This chain joins TRBV7-9 and TRBJ1-2; D uncertain. Trimming pared 5 bases from V and 9 bases from J, leaving 13 bases between. Per the germline V gene, CDR1 is SEHNR and CDR2 is FQNEAQ (reference sequence). The CDR3 runs 12 residues. Here the CDR3 DNA reads TGTGCCAGCAGCCCACCCTCGTCTAGCTACACCTTC. This encodes CASSPPSSSYTF.

The chain combines TRBV25-1 with TRBJ2-7, with TRBD1 matching over 8 bases. The V segment lost 6 bases and the J segment 6 bases; nucleotides outside the gene matches: 1. The CDR3 consists of 11 residues. The germline gives CDR1 MGHDK, CDR2 SYGVNS. The CDR3: CASSRGLEQYF. The CDR3 DNA reads TGTGCCAGCAGCAGGGGGCTCGAGCAGTACTTC.

The chain is built from TRBV5-1 and TRBJ1-4; no firm D call. The ends were cut back, 1 base at V and 9 bases at J, with 13 bases in the middle. The germline gives CDR1 SGHRS, CDR2 YFSETQ. This CDR3 spans 14 amino acids. CDR3 DNA: TGCGCCAGCAGCTTGTTAGACGGCGATAAAAAACTGTTTTTT. This sequence encodes CASSLLDGDKKLFF.

The chain carries TRBV6-5 and TRBJ1-3; D ambiguous. With 5 bases removed from V and 0 bases from J, the gap between germline ends came to 8 bases. CDR1 MNHEY and CDR2 SVGAGI come from the germline V gene. The length of the CDR3 is 14 residues. CDR3 coding DNA: TGTGCCAGCAGTGACATAGGCTCTGGAAACACCATATATTTT. It translates to CASSDIGSGNTIYF.

The V and J genes are TRBV5-1 and TRBJ2-1; D unclear. There are 11 residues in the CDR3. V dropped 1 base and J dropped 8 bases, with 4 bases sitting between them. Germline V gene lookup returns CDR1 SGHRS and CDR2 YFSETQ. The CDR3 is CASSLSHEQFF. CDR3 coding DNA: TGCGCCAGCAGCTTGTCCCATGAGCAGTTCTTC.

CDR3 nucleotide sequence: TGTGCCTCTCAGACGGGACTAGCGCAAAACAATGAGCAGTTCTTC. Translation gives CASQTGLAQNNEQFF. V usage is TRBV2 and J usage is TRBJ2-1; 10 bases line up with TRBD2. Trimming at V came to 11 bases and at J to 5 bases, leaving 12 bases not matched to a gene. The CDR3 contains 15 residues. Per germline, CDR1 SNHLY and CDR2 FYNNEI.

V and J are TRBV5-1 and TRBJ2-1, with D unclear. Germline values: CDR1 SGHRS, CDR2 YFSETQ. This CDR3 spans 14 amino acids. V dropped 0 bases and J dropped 5 bases, with 9 bases sitting between them. CDR3 amino acids: CASSLEGLNNEQFF. The CDR3 DNA is TGCGCCAGCAGCTTGGAGGGATTGAACAATGAGCAGTTCTTC. Supplemented by reference TRBV5-1 and TRBJ2-1, the full variable domain reads KAGVTQTPRYLIKTRGQQVTLSCSPISGHRSVSWYQQTPGQGLQFLFEYFSETQRNKGNFPGRFSGRQFSNSRSEMNVSTLELGDSALYLCASSLEGLNNEQFFGPGTRLTVL.

V usage is TRBV6-5 and J usage is TRBJ2-5, with D perhaps TRBD2 (5 bases). The CDR3 has 14 residues. In germline, CDR1 is MNHEY, CDR2 SVGAGI. V was cut by 2 bases and J by 1 base, with 8 bases left in between. CDR3 protein: CASSYEGGQETQYF. The CDR3 coding sequence is TGTGCCAGCAGTTACGAGGGCGGCCAAGAGACCCAGTACTTC.

The V call is TRBV11-3, the J call TRBJ2-1, with D tentatively TRBD1 (5 bases). V lost 6 bases and J lost 9, with 12 bases in between. Germline lookup yields CDR1 SGHNT and CDR2 YENEEA. This CDR3 comprises 12 residues. Here the CDR3 DNA reads TGTGCCAGCAGTTCCCAGGGCGCTGAGCAGTTCTTC. This encodes CASSSQGAEQFF.

V and J are TRBV29-1 and TRBJ1-1; 10 bases agree with TRBD1. V shed 7 bases and J 6 bases; nucleotides not matched to a gene: 5. This CDR3 has 12 amino acids. Germline CDR1 and CDR2: SQVTM and ANQGSEA. CDR3 in amino acids: CSGTGGSSEAFF. The CDR3 coding sequence is TGCAGCGGGACAGGGGGAAGTTCTGAAGCTTTCTTT.

The chain combines TRBV7-3 with TRBJ2-7, with 7 bases lining up with TRBD1. The CDR3 totals 14 residues. With 7 bases clipped from V and 7 bases from J, the junction kept 13 bases outside the gene matches. Germline assignment: CDR1 SGHTA and CDR2 FQGTGA. This CDR3 is CASNRQGGSNEQYF. The DNA of the CDR3 is TGTGCCAGCAACCGACAGGGTGGCTCTAATGAGCAGTACTTC.

The chain couples TRBV18 to TRBJ2-7; D assignment may be TRBD1 or TRBD2 (5 bases each). The CDR3 consists of 15 residues. Trimming left V 8 bases short and J 2 bases short, with 19 bases between. Germline-derived CDR1 and CDR2 are KGHSH and LQKENI. CDR3 DNA sequence: TGTGCCAGCCAAACGGGACCCAACCGACCCTACGAGCAGTACTTC. As protein: CASQTGPNRPYEQYF. Using reference TRBV18 and TRBJ2-7 for the parts outside the CDR3, the full variable domain is NAGVMQNPRHLVRRRGQEARLRCSPMKGHSHVYWYRQLPEEGLKFMVYLQKENIIDESGMPKERFSAEFPKEGPSILRIQQVVRGDSAAYFCASQTGPNRPYEQYFGPGTRLTVT.

The chain links TRBV28 to TRBJ2-3; 10 bases fit TRBD2. CDR3 length: 13 amino acids. With 11 bases clipped from V and 6 bases from J, the junction kept 8 bases outside the gene matches. CDR1 MDHEN and CDR2 SYDVKM come from the germline V gene. This CDR3 is CAPQREGQDTQYF. The CDR3 nucleotides are TGTGCCCCTCAGCGGGAGGGCCAGGATACGCAGTATTTT.

This rearrangement joins TRBV15 to TRBJ2-7; D may be TRBD1 (6 bases). Trimming stripped 5 bases from V and 1 base from J, with 9 bases between. Germline V gene data show CDR1 as LNHNV and CDR2 as YYDKDF (reference sequence). CDR3 length: 13 residues. This CDR3 reads CATSGTQSYEQYF. For the CDR3, the DNA is TGTGCCACCAGCGGGACACAATCCTACGAGCAGTACTTC.

V is TRBV7-9 and J is TRBJ1-1; weak D call: TRBD1 (5 bases). Trimming removed 6 bases at V and 5 bases at J, with 10 bases between. Germline CDR1 reads SEHNR; CDR2 reads FQNEAQ (reference sequence). The CDR3 is 12 amino acids. CDR3 DNA: TGTGCCAGCAGTTTGGACAAGACTGAAGCTTTCTTT. Protein sequence: CASSLDKTEAFF.

The chain joins TRBV6-1 to TRBJ1-2, with a possible D match to TRBD1 (5 bases). CDR3 size: 12 residues. In germline, CDR1 is MNHNS, CDR2 SASEGT. V was clipped by 3 bases and J by 4 bases, with 6 bases between them. The CDR3 loop is CASSETAYGYTF. For the CDR3, the DNA is TGTGCCAGCAGTGAGACAGCCTATGGCTACACCTTC.

The chain links TRBV6-1 to TRBJ2-7, with D perhaps assigned TRBD1 or TRBD2 (6 bases each). The length of the CDR3 is 16 residues. Germline CDR1 MNHNS, CDR2 SASEGT. Between the trimmed V and J ends, which lost 1 base and 4 bases, there was a span of 17 bases. Written as DNA, the CDR3 is TGTGCCAGCAGTGAAGGAGGACGGGGGCTGGGTTACGAGCAGTACTTC. Protein product: CASSEGGRGLGYEQYF.